The 23 T cell receptor beta chains listed next were all sequenced from one sample in a study of T-cell memory formation after mild COVID-19. Using its own MiXCR run on the 5' RACE reads, TCRdb lists one record per CDR3 protein. The profile shows some 160,000 distinct CDR3 sequences, under 15% of them singletons. The material sequenced was PBMCs or a T cell subset sorted from them (not recorded which). The receptors here all came from a man between 18 and 29 years old who had mild COVID-19 (a few samples of this study predate the infection). Cell type and time point are not known.

This chain uses TRBV15 with TRBJ2-7; a possible D gene is TRBD2 (7 bases). This CDR3 is built from 15 residues. V dropped 5 bases and J dropped 3 bases, with 17 bases sitting between them. Germline values: CDR1 LNHNV, CDR2 YYDKDF (reference sequence). The chain's CDR3 is CATSLGGGLSYEQYF. The DNA for the CDR3 is TGTGCCACCAGCCTAGGGGGGGGATTAAGCTACGAGCAGTACTTC.

This chain links TRBV4-3 with TRBJ2-7; D is undetermined. The V end lost 1 base, the J end lost 3 bases, and 16 bases lay between the germline ends. Germline V lookup: CDR1 LGHNA, CDR2 YSLEER. The CDR3 has 16 amino acids. CDR3 sequence: CASSQARADTDYEQYF. DNA of the CDR3: TGCGCCAGCAGCCAAGCCCGGGCAGATACTGACTACGAGCAGTACTTC.

This chain joins TRBV20-1 and TRBJ2-3, with 8 bases lining up with TRBD1. This CDR3 comprises 15 residues. Germline trimming cut 6 bases from V and 6 bases from J; bases unmatched to any gene: 14. Germline CDR1 reads DFQATT; CDR2 reads SNEGSKA (reference sequence). The CDR3 sequence is CSAQMGQGAGDTQYF. The CDR3 DNA sequence: TGCAGTGCCCAGATGGGGCAGGGGGCGGGCGATACGCAGTATTTT.

This clonotype was counted between two and nine times. The CDR3 here is CASSQGPRNYGYTF. CDR3 DNA sequence: TGTGCCAGCAGCCAAGGACCGAGAAACTATGGCTACACCTTC. The rearrangement uses TRBV12-3 or TRBV12-4 and TRBJ1-2; D is unresolved. The CDR3 totals 14 residues. Trimming cost V 6 bases and J 2 bases, with 13 bases left between them.

The chain has TRBV11-3 and TRBJ2-5; D remains unclear. Trimming removed 5 bases at V and 1 base at J, with 8 bases between. The length of the CDR3 is 13 residues. Looked up from germline, CDR1 is SGHNT and CDR2 is YENEEA. The CDR3, as DNA: TGTGCCAGCAGCGGAAGGTTCCAAGAGACCCAGTACTTC. This translates into CASSGRFQETQYF.

CDR3 DNA sequence: TGTGCCAGCAGCGTTGGGGGGCGAATCGGTGAGCAGTTCTTC. Translating gives CASSVGGRIGEQFF. The chain uses TRBV9 and TRBJ2-1, with D possibly being TRBD1 or TRBD2 (6 bases each). V lost 2 bases and J 9 bases, leaving 15 bases between the germline ends. CDR3 size: 14 residues. Germline lookup yields CDR1 SGDLS and CDR2 YYNGEE.

This clonotype was picked up a small number of times. The rearrangement uses TRBV4-3 and TRBJ1-2, with D uncertain. The CDR3 covers 16 residues. Germline values: CDR1 LGHNA, CDR2 YSLEER. V lost 0 bases, J lost 8 bases, and 19 bases lay in between. This CDR3 reads CASSQDHLTGMGGYTF. The CDR3 DNA reads TGCGCCAGCAGCCAAGATCATCTGACGGGGATGGGCGGCTACACCTTC.

This clonotype has a count of ten or more. V is TRBV5-1 and J is TRBJ2-7; D is tentatively TRBD1 or TRBD2 (5 bases each). CDR3 length equals 14 residues. Germline assignment: CDR1 SGHRS and CDR2 YFSETQ. V gave up 4 bases and J gave up 2 bases, with 13 bases separating them. The CDR3 reads CASSEVGATYEQYF. CDR3 DNA sequence: TGCGCCAGCAGCGAGGTCGGGGCGACCTACGAGCAGTACTTC.

The rearrangement uses TRBV7-9 and TRBJ2-7; D tentatively fits TRBD1 or TRBD2 (5 bases each). This CDR3 region has 13 residues. With 3 bases removed from V and 7 bases from J, the gap between germline ends came to 13 bases. Germline V gene sequence: CDR1 SEHNR, CDR2 FQNEAQ (reference sequence). Written as DNA, the CDR3 is TGTGCCAGCAGCTTGGGACCGAGTTCAGAGCAGTACTTC. Its protein is CASSLGPSSEQYF.

This rearrangement joins TRBV5-1 to TRBJ2-2, with D unresolved. In germline, CDR1 is SGHRS, CDR2 YFSETQ. The CDR3 is 13 amino acids. Trimming took off 0 bases at V and 3 bases at J, with 3 bases between the two ends. The DNA for the CDR3 is TGCGCCAGCAGCTTGGAATACACCGGGGAGCTGTTTTTT. Protein sequence: CASSLEYTGELFF.

This clonotype occurred a few times. V usage is TRBV7-2 and J usage is TRBJ1-2; 7 nucleotides agree with TRBD1. This CDR3 contains 15 residues. The germline CDR1 and CDR2 sequences are SGHTA and FQGNSA. V trimming: 1 base; J trimming: 2 bases; junction bases outside the gene matches: 4. The CDR3 coding sequence is TGTGCCAGCAGCTTAGTTCAGGGGGTAAACTATGGCTACACCTTC. Its protein product is CASSLVQGVNYGYTF.

The chain carries TRBV5-1 and TRBJ2-4, with D uncertain. The germline CDR1 and CDR2 sequences are SGHRS and YFSETQ. Trimming cost V 0 bases and J 5 bases, with 9 bases left between them. This CDR3 is built from 14 residues. Here the CDR3 DNA reads TGCGCCAGCAGCTTGGGGCGGCAGGAAAACATTCAGTACTTC. This codes for CASSLGRQENIQYF.

Only a few counts were recorded for this clonotype. The rearrangement links TRBV3-1 to TRBJ2-5; TRBD1 matches at 9 bases. Germline lookup yields CDR1 LGHDT and CDR2 YNNKEL (reference sequence). Trimming at V came to 6 bases and at J to 5 bases, leaving 10 bases not matched to a gene. This CDR3 has 15 amino acids. CDR3 sequence (DNA): TGTGCCAGCAGACACAGGGGGCAGGGAGAGGAGACCCAGTACTTC. This translates into CASRHRGQGEETQYF.

The gene calls are TRBV5-6 and TRBJ2-5, with D tentatively TRBD1 (6 bases). CDR3 length equals 15 residues. V lost 4 bases, J lost 7 bases, and 20 bases lay in between. Germline V gene data show CDR1 as SGHDT and CDR2 as YYEEEE. CDR3 region: CASSPESRDIGTQYF. Here the CDR3 DNA reads TGTGCCAGCAGCCCTGAGTCCCGGGACATTGGGACCCAGTACTTC. The whole variable domain, filled in from reference TRBV5-6 and TRBJ2-5, reads DAGVTQSPTHLIKTRGQQVTLRCSPKSGHDTVSWYQQALGQGPQFIFQYYEEEERQRGNFPDRFSGHQFPNYSSELNVNALLLGDSALYLCASSPESRDIGTQYFGPGTRLLVL.

This clonotype was seen more than once but under ten times. The rearrangement links TRBV28 to TRBJ2-5; 9 bases agree with TRBD2. The germline CDR1 and CDR2 sequences are MDHEN and SYDVKM. V dropped 4 bases and J dropped 5; count of bases not matched to a gene: 11. The CDR3 runs 16 residues. The CDR3 region is CASSWGLAGAGETQYF. The CDR3 region has the DNA TGTGCCAGCAGTTGGGGATTAGCGGGGGCCGGCGAGACCCAGTACTTC.

The gene calls are TRBV5-5 and TRBJ2-5; possibly TRBD1 for D (5 bases). The germline V gene encodes CDR1 SGHKS and CDR2 YYEKEE (reference sequence). With 7 bases removed from V and 0 bases from J, the gap between germline ends came to 13 bases. This CDR3 has 14 residues. The CDR3 DNA is TGTGCCAGCGCAATAGGGGCCAACCAAGAGACCCAGTACTTC. Its translation: CASAIGANQETQYF.

This CDR3 is CSARIPGQGTGTNQPQHF. The CDR3 DNA follows: TGCAGTGCTAGGATTCCGGGACAGGGGACTGGCACCAATCAGCCCCAGCATTTT. This chain connects TRBV20-1 to TRBJ1-5; TRBD1 aligns across 10 bases. CDR1 and CDR2 from the germline V gene are DFQATT and SNEGSKA (reference sequence). Unmatched junction bases numbered 14, after V lost 3 bases and J lost 3 bases. CDR3 size: 18 residues.

This clonotype has only a few counts. The J gene is TRBJ2-2, the V gene TRBV5-1; D not certain. The V end lost 0 bases, the J end lost 6 bases, and 21 bases lay between the germline ends. CDR1 and CDR2 from the germline V gene are SGHRS and YFSETQ. This CDR3 comprises 18 residues. This CDR3 reads CASSLAVLAGPLAGELFF. The CDR3 nucleotides are TGCGCCAGCAGCTTGGCGGTCTTGGCAGGTCCCCTCGCCGGGGAGCTGTTTTTT.

This clonotype showed up just a few times. V gene TRBV6-6 combines with J gene TRBJ1-3; the match to TRBD1 covers 8 bases. With V trimmed by 2 bases and J by 4 bases, 4 bases remained unmatched. Per germline, CDR1 MNHNY and CDR2 SVGAGI (reference sequence). The length of the CDR3 is 15 residues. The CDR3 is CASSYARTGGNTIYF. DNA for the CDR3: TGTGCCAGCAGTTACGCCAGGACAGGGGGAAACACCATATATTTT.

V usage is TRBV3-1 and J usage is TRBJ1-6, with unresolved D. This CDR3 is built from 15 residues. V was clipped by 1 base and J by 6 bases, with 10 bases between them. CDR1 is LGHDT, CDR2 YNNKEL, per germline (reference sequence). CDR3 sequence: CASSQGSGVNSPLHF. The CDR3 DNA follows: TGTGCCAGCAGCCAAGGGAGCGGGGTTAATTCACCCCTCCACTTT.

The chain is built from TRBV2 and TRBJ2-2; either TRBD1 or TRBD2 may fit D (6 bases each). The CDR3 is 14 amino acids. V was shortened by 8 bases and J by 3 bases, with 13 bases between the two germline ends. Germline V lookup: CDR1 SNHLY, CDR2 FYNNEI. The chain's CDR3 is CASWGAFYTGELFF. In nucleotides, the CDR3 is TGTGCCAGCTGGGGGGCATTTTACACCGGGGAGCTGTTTTTT.

This clonotype was seen many times. The chain links TRBV7-9 to TRBJ2-1; tentatively, D is TRBD1 (6 bases). The CDR3 contains 13 residues. CDR1 is SEHNR, CDR2 FQNEAQ, per germline (reference sequence). Trimming shortened V by 6 bases and J by 3 bases, and 9 bases separated the two germline ends. CDR3 nucleotides: TGTGCCAGCAGGGCGGACAGCTACAATGAGCAGTTCTTC. Amino acid sequence: CASRADSYNEQFF.

J is TRBJ1-1 and V is TRBV19, with no clear D. The germline gives CDR1 LNHDA, CDR2 SQIVND (reference sequence). The CDR3 consists of 13 residues. Deletions cut 3 bases from V and 7 bases from J, with 12 bases between. The CDR3 nucleotides are TGTGCCAGTAGTATCGAACGATTCGGTGAAGCTTTCTTT. Its translation is CASSIERFGEAFF. Variable domain in full (rest from reference TRBV19 and TRBJ1-1): DGGITQSPKYLFRKEGQNVTLSCEQNLNHDAMYWYRQDPGQGLRLIYYSQIVNDFQKGDIAEGYSVSREKKESFPLTVTSAQKNPTAFYLCASSIERFGEAFFGQGTRLTVV.